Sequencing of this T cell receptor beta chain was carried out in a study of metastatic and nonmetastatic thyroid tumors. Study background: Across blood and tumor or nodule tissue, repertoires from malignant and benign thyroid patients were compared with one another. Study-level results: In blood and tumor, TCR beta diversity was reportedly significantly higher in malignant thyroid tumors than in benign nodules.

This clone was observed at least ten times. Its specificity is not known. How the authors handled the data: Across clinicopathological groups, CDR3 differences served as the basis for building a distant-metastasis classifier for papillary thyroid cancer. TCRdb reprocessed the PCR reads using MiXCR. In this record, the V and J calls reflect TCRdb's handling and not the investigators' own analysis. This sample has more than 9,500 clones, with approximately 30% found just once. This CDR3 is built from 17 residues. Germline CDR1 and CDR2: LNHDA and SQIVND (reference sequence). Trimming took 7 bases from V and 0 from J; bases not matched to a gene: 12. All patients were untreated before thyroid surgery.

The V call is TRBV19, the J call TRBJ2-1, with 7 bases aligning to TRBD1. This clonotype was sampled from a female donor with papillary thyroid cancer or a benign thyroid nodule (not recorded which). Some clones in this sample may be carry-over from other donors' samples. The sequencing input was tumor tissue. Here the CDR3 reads CASTPYRGLGSYNEQFF. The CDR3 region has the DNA TGTGCCAGTACCCCTTACAGGGGCCTCGGCTCCTACAATGAGCAGTTCTTC.